Sequencing of this TCR beta chain was carried out in a study of blood T cell repertoires in COVID-19 (dated by TCRdb to 2019 to 2021). Broadly, across the study: Collaborator samples came from the United States, Italy and Spain and covered acute and convalescent phases of COVID-19. The material from the prospective study consisted of cDNA or gDNA derived from T cells, B-cell-depleted T cells, or PBMCs. Subjects who had been exposed to COVID-19, were actively infected with it, or had recovered from it provided the deeply sampled blood TCRbeta repertoires that made up the dataset. The repertoires were released in a freely available public database meant as a resource for research on the immune response to SARS-CoV-2. Samples came from the ongoing ImmuneRACE study (first 160 participants) plus 1,254 subjects from 6 global collaborators. Nearly every sample came with metadata listing a de-identified subject ID, COVID-19 status, age in years and sex. Where available, HLA class I and class II types were taken from metadata supplied by the sample provider and were not determined by assay-based typing.

Overall study results and their limits: The amount of clinical and demographic metadata varied by source and participant and was provided uncurated.

Collaborating institutions collected whole blood in K2EDTA tubes following their own protocols. For TCRbeta analysis, collaborator samples were shipped as frozen whole blood, as isolated PBMCs, or as DNA extracted from either sample type. For this clone: Its antigen remains unidentified. One base away there is no much larger clone; base qualities are not given.

The immunoSEQ Assay, a bias-controlled multiplex PCR, was used to amplify TCRbeta CDR3 regions from genomic DNA. The study's processing was this. The number of nucleated cells in each sample was estimated from the amplification of reference gene primers within the assay. To quantify the absolute abundance of each unique TCRbeta CDR3 rearrangement, sequence reads were collapsed and filtered. Productive Simpson clonality was computed per sample as the square root of Simpson's diversity index over productive rearrangements. As stored in TCRdb, this immuneACCESS dataset retains in-frame rearrangements with V and J assigned. A fraction of the clones does not appear; measured against another copy, unresolved V genes explain less than half of the discrepancy, and the remainder lacks a known reason. V and J calls and clone size are those listed in that table; D and trimming were worked out from the DNA. Recorded for this sample are 200,000 or so clones; approximately 82% of them occurred a single time. The top ten constitute 6% to 8% of the sample.

The CDR3 holds 16 amino acids from the cysteine to the phenylalanine. The retained sequence is limited to the CDR3, 48 bases, with the frame set at the first base. Reading the germline V gene (reference sequence) gives CDR1 LNHNV and CDR2 YYDKDF. Compared with germline, V lacks 0 bases and J lacks 3 bases; bases without a gene match: 6. The chain is assembled from TRBV15 and TRBJ2-3, and TRBD2 aligns with 7 junction nucleotides. The source material was peripheral blood. The receptor was isolated from a human donor with acute or convalescent COVID-19. The donor label of this sample is uncertain. The CDR3 reads CATSRDLAGVTDTQYF. The nucleotide sequence reads TGTGCCACCAGCAGAGATTTGGCGGGAGTGACAGATACGCAGTATTTT.